This T cell receptor beta chain stems from a study of cytomegalovirus exposure and HLA in healthy donors. PCR amplification relied on 60 Vbeta primers (plus 13 Jbeta primers). Assay used: immunoSEQ multiplex PCR; TCRdb lists only in-frame clones, some missing. This sample has 150,000 to 200,000 clones; roughly 83% occur once, and the top ten carry roughly 1.5%. Study-wide findings and caveats: In a later analysis, productive TCRs from donors in an Asian-associated ancestry cluster reportedly carried fewer N-insertions than the cohort mean.

Germline loops: CDR1 MNHEY, CDR2 SMNVEV (reference sequence). V dropped 2 bases and J dropped 5 bases, with 10 bases sitting between them. The CDR3 has 15 amino acids. As concerns this clone: The antigen is undetermined.

V gene TRBV27 combines with J gene TRBJ1-6; perhaps TRBD1 as D (5 bases). Input material: PBMCs. The TCR sequence derives from a woman aged 45-65 years in good health and CMV-seronegative. CDR3 sequence: CASSLARVHNSPLHF. DNA of the CDR3: TGTGCCAGCAGTTTAGCCAGGGTCCATAATTCACCCCTCCACTTT.